Listed here are 32 T cell receptor beta chains from one sample, sequenced in a study of blood T cell repertoires in COVID-19. Profiling relied on immunoSEQ multiplex PCR, and the TCRdb table lists in-frame clones only, not all of them. The sample holds roughly 340,000 clones, more than 75% seen once. Specimen: peripheral blood. These receptors all come from a woman aged 45 to 65 with COVID-19, enrolled during active disease.

This rearrangement joins TRBV9 to TRBJ2-5; 7 positions agree with TRBD1. After removal of 4 bases from V and 5 bases from J, the junction contained 11 bases not matched to a gene. From germline, CDR1 is SGDLS and CDR2 YYNGEE. The CDR3 spans 15 residues. CDR3 DNA sequence: TGTGCCAGCAGCCTACAGGGGATAGAGGGGGAGACCCAGTACTTC. Translation: CASSLQGIEGETQYF.

V is TRBV11-3 and J is TRBJ2-3, with 7 positions matching TRBD2. In germline, CDR1 is SGHNT, CDR2 YENEEA. The length of the CDR3 is 13 residues. V was clipped by 4 bases and J by 7 bases; unmatched bases: 5. CDR3: CASSSERGHTQYF. CDR3 DNA sequence: TGTGCCAGCAGCTCTGAGCGGGGCCATACGCAGTATTTT. Together with reference TRBV11-3 and TRBJ2-3, the CDR3 gives the full variable domain: EAGVVQSPRYKIIEKKQPVAFWCNPISGHNTLYWYLQNLGQGPELLIRYENEEAVDDSQLPKDRFSAERLKGVDSTLKIQPAELGDSAVYLCASSSERGHTQYFGPGTRLTVL.

The gene calls are TRBV11-2 and TRBJ2-2; 10 bases line up with TRBD1. CDR1 is SGHAT, CDR2 FQNNGV, per germline. The CDR3 is made up of 18 amino acids. Trimming cost V 2 bases and J 1 base; bases outside gene matches: 7. The CDR3 region has the DNA TGTGCCAGCAGCTTAAATCTCGGACAGGGGGAGAACACCGGGGAGCTGTTTTTT. Translated: CASSLNLGQGENTGELFF.

The chain combines TRBV6-1 with TRBJ2-7, with TRBD2 identical over 11 bases. V gave up 4 bases and J gave up 3 bases; unmatched junction bases: 8. This CDR3 is 16 amino acids long. Germline CDR1 MNHNS, CDR2 SASEGT. CDR3 residues: CASSVQTLAGGYEQYF. For the CDR3, the DNA is TGTGCCAGCAGTGTTCAGACGCTAGCGGGAGGCTACGAGCAGTACTTC.

The chain recombines TRBV28 with TRBJ2-7, with 10 bases matching TRBD2. In germline, CDR1 is MDHEN, CDR2 SYDVKM. The CDR3 runs to 16 residues. Losses at the gene ends were 6 bases for V and 2 bases for J; bases not matched to a gene: 10. The CDR3 is CASSTNLAGATYEQYF. CDR3 DNA sequence: TGTGCCAGCAGCACCAATCTAGCGGGAGCGACCTACGAGCAGTACTTC.

This chain uses TRBV6-6 with TRBJ1-5; 9 bases align to TRBD1. The CDR3 has 16 residues. With V trimmed by 2 bases and J by 2 bases, 4 bases remained unmatched. Germline CDR1 reads MNHNY; CDR2 reads SVGAGI (reference sequence). The chain's CDR3 is CASSYAGQGGNQPQHF. CDR3 DNA sequence: TGTGCCAGCAGTTACGCGGGACAGGGCGGCAATCAGCCCCAGCATTTT.

The chain has TRBV2 and TRBJ2-1, with D unresolved. The ends were cut back, 8 bases at V and 11 bases at J, with 19 bases in the middle. The CDR3 extends over 13 amino acids. Germline V lookup: CDR1 SNHLY, CDR2 FYNNEI. The CDR3 nucleotides are TGTGCCAGCTTTGGTCAAGTGAGCGCAAAGCAGTTCTTC. Its translation: CASFGQVSAKQFF.

The chain carries TRBV6-4 and TRBJ1-1; tentatively, D is TRBD1 (5 bases). The CDR3 loop spans 14 amino acids. Germline CDR1 reads MRHNA; CDR2 reads SNTAGT. V lost 6 bases and J 6 bases, leaving 17 bases between the germline ends. The CDR3 region is CASREFWTRSEAFF. The CDR3 coding sequence is TGTGCCAGCAGGGAGTTCTGGACAAGGTCTGAAGCTTTCTTT.

This clone was recorded a few times. The rearrangement links TRBV5-1 to TRBJ2-5, with 13 nucleotides matching TRBD2. CDR1 SGHRS and CDR2 YFSETQ come from the germline V gene. Trimming removed 0 bases from V and 6 bases from J; junction bases left unmatched: 17. The CDR3 is 20 amino acids. CDR3 nucleotide sequence: TGCGCCAGCAGCTTGGACCCTTCCCCCGGGACTAGCGGGAATCGGAAGACCCAGTACTTC. Amino acids: CASSLDPSPGTSGNRKTQYF.

This clone was observed a handful of times. The chain recombines TRBV5-1 with TRBJ1-1; 8 bases are a match to TRBD1. Germline CDR1 SGHRS, CDR2 YFSETQ. CDR3 length: 14 residues. With V trimmed by 2 bases and J by 7 bases, 7 bases remained unmatched. The CDR3 DNA reads as TGCGCCAGCAGCTTACAGGGGGTCCCTGATGAAGCTTTCTTT. It yields the protein CASSLQGVPDEAFF. Together with reference TRBV5-1 and TRBJ1-1, the CDR3 gives the full variable domain: KAGVTQTPRYLIKTRGQQVTLSCSPISGHRSVSWYQQTPGQGLQFLFEYFSETQRNKGNFPGRFSGRQFSNSRSEMNVSTLELGDSALYLCASSLQGVPDEAFFGQGTRLTVV.

The CDR3 nucleotides read TGTGCCAATCCGAAAGAGAGGGGGAGGGAGGCAGATACGCAGTATTTT. Translation gives CANPKERGREADTQYF. The V and J genes are TRBV7-2 and TRBJ2-3; tentatively, D is TRBD2 (7 bases). The length of the CDR3 is 16 residues. Deletions cut 10 bases from V and 4 bases from J, with 24 bases between. Per the germline V gene, CDR1 is SGHTA and CDR2 is FQGNSA.

The chain has TRBV12-3 or TRBV12-4 and TRBJ1-1; D is unresolved. This CDR3 comprises 13 residues. V was pared by 8 bases and J by 4 bases, with 14 bases between. The CDR3 coding sequence is TGTGCCAGCCAAAACCTCGAGAGCACTGAAGCTTTCTTT. It translates to CASQNLESTEAFF.

The J gene is TRBJ1-4, the V gene TRBV19, with TRBD1 matching 8 bases. The CDR3 extends over 11 amino acids. V shed 8 bases and J 8 bases; nucleotides not matched to a gene: 1. The V gene's germline CDR1 is LNHDA and CDR2 SQIVND (reference sequence). The CDR3 is CASGTGEKLFF. The CDR3 DNA is TGTGCCAGTGGGACAGGAGAAAAACTGTTTTTT.

The chain uses TRBV5-1 and TRBJ1-6, with 9 bases aligning to TRBD1. V shed 4 bases and J 10 bases; nucleotides not matched to a gene: 9. Germline V lookup: CDR1 SGHRS, CDR2 YFSETQ. This CDR3 comprises 15 residues. CDR3 nucleotides: TGCGCCAGCAGCGGAAGACAGGGGGGTTCCTCACCCCTCCACTTT. Amino acids: CASSGRQGGSSPLHF.

Written as DNA, the CDR3 is TGTGCCACCAGTGACTCCGGGACAGGGGGCAGGGGCTACACCTTC. It encodes CATSDSGTGGRGYTF. This chain uses TRBV24-1 with TRBJ1-2; 12 bases fit TRBD1. V was pared by 4 bases and J by 8 bases, with 7 bases of the junction left unmatched. The CDR3 loop spans 15 amino acids. Looked up from germline, CDR1 is KGHDR and CDR2 is SFDVKD.

The J gene is TRBJ2-3, the V gene TRBV6-4; TRBD1 is a possible D gene (5 bases). V gave up 6 bases and J gave up 0 bases, with 13 bases separating them. This CDR3 comprises 15 residues. Germline V gives CDR1 MRHNA, CDR2 SNTAGT. The CDR3 protein is CASRVTGSSTDTQYF. CDR3 in DNA: TGTGCCAGCAGAGTAACAGGTTCTAGCACAGATACGCAGTATTTT.

This sequence joins TRBV6-2 or TRBV6-3 and TRBJ1-2; no reliable D call. The CDR3 is made up of 14 amino acids. V gave up 4 bases and J gave up 7 bases, with 16 bases separating them. Per germline, CDR1 MNHEY and CDR2 SVGEGT. This chain's CDR3 is CASSSGGQYSGYTF. The CDR3 bases are TGTGCCAGCAGTTCCGGCGGTCAATACTCTGGCTACACCTTC.

This chain joins TRBV30 and TRBJ2-7; 9 bases fit TRBD2. The germline CDR1 and CDR2 sequences are GTSNPN and SVGIG (reference sequence). The CDR3 loop spans 15 amino acids. The V gene end was trimmed by 2 bases and the J gene end by 5 bases; junction bases not matched to a gene: 10. CDR3 nucleotide sequence: TGTGCCTGGAGTCGGCGGAGAGGGACTAGCAACGAGCAGTACTTC. Translation gives CAWSRRRGTSNEQYF.

V gene TRBV15 combines with J gene TRBJ1-3; perhaps TRBD1 as D (6 bases). The CDR3 length is 18 residues. In germline, CDR1 is LNHNV, CDR2 YYDKDF (reference sequence). V dropped 1 base and J dropped 0 bases, with 16 bases sitting between them. The CDR3 protein is CATSRGSVRGTSGNTIYF. The CDR3 region has the DNA TGTGCCACCAGCAGAGGAAGCGTTAGGGGGACCTCTGGAAACACCATATATTTT.

CDR3 in amino acids: CSVGGLAGGPDTQYF. Here the CDR3 DNA reads TGCAGCGTAGGAGGACTAGCGGGAGGCCCGGATACGCAGTATTTT. J is TRBJ2-3 and V is TRBV29-1; 14 bases agree with TRBD2. The CDR3 covers 15 residues. The germline CDR1 and CDR2 sequences are SQVTM and ANQGSEA. Trimming cost V 6 bases and J 6 bases; bases outside gene matches: 8.

The V call is TRBV30, the J call TRBJ2-7; the match to TRBD2 covers 9 bases. CDR1 is GTSNPN and CDR2 is SVGIG in the germline V gene (reference sequence). V shed 3 bases and J 0 bases; nucleotides not matched to a gene: 9. The CDR3 totals 16 residues. DNA of the CDR3: TGTGCCTGGAGCCGAATACTAGCGGGCCGCTCCTACGAGCAGTACTTC. Amino acid sequence: CAWSRILAGRSYEQYF.

In its sample, this clone was seen a few times. The genes are TRBV2 and TRBJ1-3, with D maybe TRBD1 (6 bases). Germline CDR1 SNHLY, CDR2 FYNNEI. Trimming took off 5 bases at V and 0 bases at J, with 11 bases between the two ends. This CDR3 has 15 amino acids. CDR3: CASSRQDISGNTIYF. CDR3 sequence (DNA): TGTGCCAGCAGTCGACAGGACATCTCTGGAAACACCATATATTTT.

The chain recombines TRBV4-1 with TRBJ1-4, with D possibly being TRBD1 (5 bases). This CDR3 is 18 amino acids long. Germline V CDR1 and CDR2: MGHRA, YSYEKL. Trimming stripped 0 bases from V and 5 bases from J, with 19 bases between. The CDR3 DNA follows: TGCGCCAGCAGCCAAGATCGGCACTCGACAGAAGAAAATGAAAAACTGTTTTTT. Residues: CASSQDRHSTEENEKLFF.

The chain joins TRBV6-5 to TRBJ2-7; 14 nucleotides match TRBD2. The CDR3 is 15 residues long. V dropped 6 bases and J dropped 5; count of bases not matched to a gene: 6. Germline V gene sequence: CDR1 MNHEY, CDR2 SVGAGI. CDR3 sequence: CASSQRTSGRNEQYF. In DNA, the CDR3 is TGTGCCAGCAGCCAGAGGACTAGCGGGAGGAACGAGCAGTACTTC.

This clone was observed once. The chain employs TRBV4-3 and TRBJ2-1; D is possibly TRBD1 (6 bases). Trimming removed 3 bases at V and 2 bases at J, with 14 bases between. This CDR3 region has 16 residues. Germline CDR1 reads LGHNA; CDR2 reads YSLEER. CDR3 bases: TGCGCCAGCAGCCAGGGGCACAGGGCCGCCTACAATGAGCAGTTCTTC. This sequence encodes CASSQGHRAAYNEQFF.

This chain joins TRBV5-1 and TRBJ2-3; 12 bases fit TRBD2. This CDR3 spans 20 amino acids. V dropped 0 bases and J dropped 2; count of bases not matched to a gene: 13. The germline gives CDR1 SGHRS, CDR2 YFSETQ. CDR3 in DNA: TGCGCCAGCAGCTTGGGTCTAGCGGGAGGGCCTGGTTATCCCACAGATACGCAGTATTTT. Its translation is CASSLGLAGGPGYPTDTQYF.

V and J are TRBV18 and TRBJ2-4; 8 positions agree with TRBD1. J was trimmed by 3 bases and V by 2 bases; bases with no gene match: 0. Germline V gene data show CDR1 as KGHSH and CDR2 as LQKENI. This CDR3 is 14 amino acids long. The CDR3 protein is CASSPTGGKNIQYF. CDR3 bases: TGTGCCAGCTCACCAACAGGGGGCAAAAACATTCAGTACTTC.

The chain has TRBV6-2 or TRBV6-3 and TRBJ2-7; the match to TRBD1 covers 7 bases. The CDR3 consists of 14 residues. From germline, CDR1 is MNHEY and CDR2 SVGEGT. The J segment lost 3 bases and the V segment lost 5 bases, leaving 7 bases of the junction unmatched. CDR3 in amino acids: CASSPPGQSYEQYF. The CDR3 DNA sequence: TGTGCCAGCAGTCCCCCGGGACAGAGCTACGAGCAGTACTTC.

This chain joins TRBV2 and TRBJ1-3, with D possibly TRBD1 on 6 matching bases. From germline, CDR1 is SNHLY and CDR2 FYNNEI. The germline V and J ends were trimmed by 1 base and 4 bases, with 17 bases remaining between them. This CDR3 region has 17 residues. In DNA, the CDR3 is TGTGCCAGCAGTGAAGGATTGAGGGGGGGCGAAGGAAACACCATATATTTT. Its translation: CASSEGLRGGEGNTIYF.

V usage is TRBV7-9 and J usage is TRBJ2-7, with a possible D match to TRBD1 (5 bases). The CDR3 totals 16 residues. V was trimmed by 5 bases and J by 0 bases, leaving 17 bases between them. Germline values: CDR1 SEHNR, CDR2 FQNEAQ (reference sequence). The CDR3 nucleotides read TGTGCCAGCAGCCGAACAGGCAGCGTAAGCTCCTACGAGCAGTACTTC. Translating gives CASSRTGSVSSYEQYF. The whole variable domain, filled in from reference TRBV7-9 and TRBJ2-7, reads DTGVSQNPRHKITKRGQNVTFRCDPISEHNRLYWYRQTLGQGPEFLTYFQNEAQLEKSRLLSDRFSAERPKGSFSTLEIQRTEQGDSAMYLCASSRTGSVSSYEQYFGPGTRLTVT.

J is TRBJ2-1 and V is TRBV7-2; 12 bases match TRBD1. The CDR3 runs to 15 residues. V gave up 4 bases and J gave up 9 bases; unmatched junction bases: 7. Germline CDR1 SGHTA, CDR2 FQGNSA. The chain's CDR3 is CASSSWGQGASEQFF. CDR3 nucleotide sequence: TGTGCCAGCAGCTCTTGGGGACAGGGGGCATCTGAGCAGTTCTTC. The full variable domain, in which reference TRBV7-2 and TRBJ2-1 provide the parts outside the CDR3, is GAGVSQSPSNKVTEKGKDVELRCDPISGHTALYWYRQSLGQGLEFLIYFQGNSAPDKSGLPSDRFSAERTGGSVSTLTIQRTQQEDSAVYLCASSSWGQGASEQFFGPGTRLTVL.

This clone occurred once. V usage is TRBV7-9 and J usage is TRBJ1-4; no clear D. The CDR3 is 14 residues long. Per the germline V gene, CDR1 is SEHNR and CDR2 is FQNEAQ (reference sequence). V was cut by 2 bases and J by 8 bases, with 12 bases left in between. Written as DNA, the CDR3 is TGTGCCAGCAGCTTACCTGCAGTAATAGAAAAACTGTTTTTT. Translating gives CASSLPAVIEKLFF.